A selection of T cell receptor beta chains follows, all from one sample in a study of T cells in localized non-small cell lung cancer. The assay was immunoSEQ multiplex PCR, and TCRdb's table has in-frame clones only and misses some. The table shows about 19,000 clones, with around nine tenths occurring only once. This sample comprised peripheral blood, obtained before any cancer treatment. These receptors originate from a male donor at least 60 years old with stage I squamous cell lung carcinoma. CDR3s include the opening cysteine and the closing phenylalanine or tryptophan. The order of the fields is V gene, J gene, CDR3 protein.

TRBV19	TRBJ2-2	CASTQRRGGTGELFF
TRBV5-6	TRBJ1-5	CASSGPRGGGSNQPQHF
TRBV4-3	TRBJ2-3	CASSQTGKPSTDTQYF
TRBV5-1	TRBJ2-3	CASSFNLYTDTQYF
TRBV19	TRBJ2-3	CASSRSPRDTQYF
TRBV9	TRBJ2-5	CASSVRDRLPETQYF
TRBV11-2	TRBJ2-7	CASSIRLAGSYEQYF
TRBV7-2	TRBJ2-7	CASSLGGGGREYEQYF
TRBV7-6	TRBJ2-7	CASSSARVCF
TRBV5-6	TRBJ2-1	CASSTTGNNEQFF
TRBV14	TRBJ2-5	CASSQGAELAGETQYF
TRBV5-6	TRBJ1-5	CASSFQQGHQPQHF
TRBV19	TRBJ2-1	CASSMGTSGRFGEQFF
TRBV6-5	TRBJ2-1	CASSLAGGLDEQFF
TRBV7-3	TRBJ2-1	CASSPLGGASYNEQFF
TRBV10-2	TRBJ2-7	CASHRDNYEQYF